Following are 13 T cell receptor beta chains from one sample sequenced in a study of blood T cell repertoires in COVID-19. Clones were read by immunoSEQ multiplex PCR, and TCRdb kept only the in-frame ones, dropping some. Here the sample spans a few hundred thousand clones, less than 90% being singletons. Sequencing used PBMCs or T cells enriched from blood (not recorded which). The receptor set was obtained from a woman in her 30s who had recovered from COVID-19.

The chain has TRBV3-1 (or the pseudogene TRBV3-2) and TRBJ2-1; no reliable D call. The CDR3 has 13 residues. The V gene's germline CDR1 is LGHDT and CDR2 YNNKEL (reference sequence). V was trimmed by 0 bases and J by 4 bases, leaving 4 bases between them. CDR3 loop: CASSQELYNEQFF. The DNA for the CDR3 is TGTGCCAGCAGCCAAGAACTGTACAATGAGCAGTTCTTC.

In regard to this clone: Sequence at one end of the junction differs from germline and may be a read error. The rearrangement links TRBV7-8 to TRBJ1-2; D call uncertain. There are 13 residues in the CDR3. Germline assignment: CDR1 SGHVS and CDR2 FQNEAQ. In nucleotides, the CDR3 is TGTGCCAGCAGATTAGGCGGGAGCTATGGCTACACCTTC. Translating it yields CASRLGGSYGYTF.

The chain joins TRBV6-1 to TRBJ2-7, with 10 nucleotides matching TRBD1. Germline V gene data show CDR1 as MNHNS and CDR2 as SASEGT. Trimming took 1 base from V and 1 from J; bases not matched to a gene: 4. The CDR3 extends over 16 amino acids. The CDR3 region is CASSEETGGASYEQYF. The DNA of the CDR3 is TGTGCCAGCAGTGAAGAGACAGGGGGCGCGTCCTACGAGCAGTACTTC.

In nucleotides, the CDR3 is TGTGCCAGCAGCCGGTACCCGGCGGGGGTGGCAGATACGCAGTATTTT. Its translation is CASSRYPAGVADTQYF. The chain uses TRBV3-1 (or the pseudogene TRBV3-2) and TRBJ2-3; 7 bases fit TRBD2. Germline lookup yields CDR1 LGHDT and CDR2 YNNKEL (reference sequence). This CDR3 comprises 16 residues. Trimming cost V 4 bases and J 4 bases; bases outside gene matches: 11.

This sequence joins TRBV4-3 and TRBJ2-5; 8 bases are a match to TRBD2. CDR1 and CDR2 (germline): LGHNA, YSLEER. V dropped 1 base and J dropped 5; count of bases not matched to a gene: 3. The CDR3 consists of 14 residues. In DNA, the CDR3 is TGCGCCAGCAGCCAAGCGGGGGGGCGGGAGACCCAGTACTTC. Translated: CASSQAGGRETQYF.

This clone came up once. The chain couples TRBV6-5 to TRBJ1-3; a weak D match, TRBD1 (5 bases). CDR1 and CDR2 from the germline V gene are MNHEY and SVGAGI. V was trimmed by 4 bases and J by 1 base, leaving 8 bases between them. The CDR3 covers 14 residues. CDR3 amino acids: CASSFGGSGNTIYF. The CDR3 region has the DNA TGTGCCAGCAGTTTCGGGGGGTCTGGAAACACCATATATTTT.

The gene calls are TRBV5-4 and TRBJ2-3; TRBD1 agrees at 7 bases. CDR1 is SGHNT and CDR2 is YYREEE in the germline V gene (reference sequence). The J segment lost 0 bases and the V segment lost 4 bases, leaving 8 bases of the junction unmatched. This CDR3 has 16 amino acids. Here the CDR3 reads CASSLGTDTSTDTQYF. CDR3 coding DNA: TGTGCCAGCAGCCTAGGGACAGATACTAGCACAGATACGCAGTATTTT. The whole variable domain, remainder taken from reference TRBV5-4 and TRBJ2-3, is ETGVTQSPTHLIKTRGQQVTLRCSSQSGHNTVSWYQQALGQGPQFIFQYYREEENGRGNFPPRFSGLQFPNYSSELNVNALELDDSALYLCASSLGTDTSTDTQYFGPGTRLTVL.

The DNA of the CDR3 is TGCGCCAGCAGCTTGTCGGCAGGGGGCTACGAGCAGTACTTC. Residues: CASSLSAGGYEQYF. This chain uses TRBV5-1 with TRBJ2-7; TRBD1 aligns across 7 bases. CDR3 size: 14 residues. Germline loops: CDR1 SGHRS, CDR2 YFSETQ. The V gene end was trimmed by 1 base and the J gene end by 3 bases; junction bases not matched to a gene: 4.

The chain has TRBV6-1 and TRBJ2-5, with TRBD2 identical over 14 bases. CDR1 and CDR2 from the germline V gene are MNHNS and SASEGT. V was clipped by 4 bases and J by 4 bases; unmatched bases: 5. This CDR3 spans 16 amino acids. CDR3 amino acids: CASSVRLAGGGETQYF. The DNA of the CDR3 is TGTGCCAGCAGTGTCAGACTAGCGGGGGGGGGAGAGACCCAGTACTTC.

The chain recombines TRBV2 with TRBJ1-1; D gene uncertain. The V gene lost 1 base and the J gene lost 6 bases, with 9 bases spanning the gap. The CDR3 totals 13 residues. The germline V gene has CDR1 SNHLY and CDR2 FYNNEI. CDR3 protein: CASSEGRRPEAFF. The DNA of the CDR3 is TGTGCCAGCAGTGAAGGGCGGCGGCCTGAAGCTTTCTTT.

This chain links TRBV21-1 with TRBJ1-1; the DNA was not compared with TRBD1, the D call given in the table. TRBV21-1 is marked as a pseudogene. This CDR3 is 14 amino acids long. The CDR3 region is CASSKEGGQGEAFF. CDR3 DNA sequence: TGTGCCAGCAGCAAAGAAGGGGGCCAGGGTGAAGCTTTCTTT.

J is TRBJ1-4 and V is TRBV5-4; 9 positions agree with TRBD1. The CDR3 covers 15 residues. V lost 2 bases and J lost 8; bases outside the gene matches: 7. Germline values: CDR1 SGHNT, CDR2 YYREEE (reference sequence). The CDR3 spells CASSLNRGLNEKLFF. In DNA form, the CDR3 reads TGTGCCAGCAGCTTAAACAGGGGGCTTAACGAAAAACTGTTTTTT.

This clone has only one observation. The chain has TRBV20-1 and TRBJ2-3; no reliable D call. Germline lookup yields CDR1 DFQATT and CDR2 SNEGSKA (reference sequence). V dropped 3 bases and J dropped 1 base, with 11 bases sitting between them. The CDR3 is 14 residues long. The CDR3 loop is CSASGSPGTDTQYF. CDR3 bases: TGCAGTGCTAGTGGCTCTCCGGGCACAGATACGCAGTATTTT.